The following is a T cell receptor (beta chain) sequence with its context. Its target is not known. Germline CDR1 reads MNHEY; CDR2 reads SMNVEV (reference sequence). The CDR3 has 17 amino acids. The germline V and J ends were trimmed by 5 bases and 7 bases, with 26 bases remaining between them. This entry comes from a study of Tregs in tolerant kidney transplant recipients. Profiled with immunoSEQ multiplex PCR; TCRdb holds only in-frame clones, not every one. The sample holds about 69,000 clones; about 88% are singletons and the top ten take approximately 0.36%. Overall study results and limits: Findings come from small patient numbers and require larger validation. Activated donor B cell expansion appeared to reveal the most relevant donor-specific TCRbeta repertoire. Donor-specific Treg expansion exceeded global Treg expansion in tolerant patients, suggesting antigen drive.

Material: CD4+ T cells from blood, obtained before the transplant. The chain employs TRBV27 and TRBJ1-1; a possible D gene is TRBD1 (6 bases). The source of this sequence is a human donor who received a combined kidney and bone marrow transplant. CDR3 DNA: TGTGCCAGCAGTGGCCCTACCGCTGATGGGGGCCGGGATGAAGCTTTCTTT. This encodes CASSGPTADGGRDEAFF.